Listed here is a single T cell receptor (beta chain). The record originates from a study of control samples from healthy donors and cancer patients. Data came from immunoSEQ multiplex PCR; TCRdb stores just in-frame clones and leaves some out. The table lists 150,000 to 200,000 clones, approximately 92% of them singletons. The CDR3 runs to 14 residues. Trimming took 2 bases from V and 0 from J, leaving 8 bases between them. Germline V CDR1 and CDR2: SGHVS, FQNEAQ. This rearrangement joins TRBV7-8 to TRBJ2-7; tentatively, D is TRBD1 (6 bases). The receptor's source is a young man in good health. Sequenced: blood. For the CDR3, the DNA is TGTGCCAGCAGCTTAAGGGACATCTCCTACGAGCAGTACTTC. Its translation: CASSLRDISYEQYF.